One T cell receptor (beta chain) is described in this entry. Its specificity is not known. Unique molecular identifiers were added to individual cDNA molecules. Each CDR3 protein is one row after TCRdb ran MiXCR on the 5' RACE reads. This sample yields around 80,000 distinct CDR3 sequences, of which roughly 15% are seen a single time; roughly 1.4% belongs to the top ten. This CDR3 contains 16 residues. Germline trimming cut 0 bases from V and 4 bases from J; bases unmatched to any gene: 6. CDR1 and CDR2 from the germline V gene are GTSNPN and SVGIG (reference sequence). This specimen comes from a study of early T cells in non-severe SARS-CoV-2 infection. Study context: With bulk RNA from unsorted whole blood as input, sequencing yielded unpaired chains. Study results and caveats: A preference for anti-spike CD8 responses marked VDJdb matching, which missed private and CD4 specificities.

This chain connects TRBV30 to TRBJ2-2, with TRBD2 matching over 9 bases. The clonotype originates from an adult who was a healthcare worker with PCR-confirmed SARS-CoV-2 infection or an uninfected control (not recorded which). Material: whole blood. The CDR3 sequence is CAWSVQRGAGTGELFF. The DNA for the CDR3 is TGTGCCTGGAGTGTGCAGCGGGGGGCGGGCACCGGGGAGCTGTTTTTT. Full variable domain (rest looked up from reference TRBV30 and TRBJ2-2): SQTIHQWPATLVQPVGSPLSLECTVEGTSNPNLYWYRQAAGRGLQLLFYSVGIGQISSEVPQNLSASRPQDRQFILSSKKLLLSDSGFYLCAWSVQRGAGTGELFFGEGSRLTVL.